This TCR beta chain was identified during a study of blood T cells in healthy people across ages. Primed by a sample-barcoded 5' primer and a J-beta primer mix, a second PCR proceeded for 7 to 11 cycles. In TCRdb, the 5' RACE reads were re-called with MiXCR into one record per CDR3 protein. This sample has 730,000 or so distinct CDR3 sequences, with roughly two fifths found just once. Comment on this clonotype: As yet, its antigen is unknown.

Study outcomes and limitations: Both naive CD4+ cell counts and diversity were greater in long-lived donors than in aged donors. Diversity figures based on one million T cells were deemed too low.

The individuals who served as donors were healthy Caucasians living in Russia, aged roughly 6 to 90. Germline V gives CDR1 DFQATT, CDR2 SNEGSKA (reference sequence). The CDR3 extends over 14 amino acids. V lost 6 bases and J 7 bases, leaving 19 bases between the germline ends. The receptor comes from a man aged 80 or over in good health. V is TRBV20-1 and J is TRBJ1-5; possible D gene TRBD1, 5 bases. The sample taken for sequencing was blood. This CDR3 is CSASTSGAHQPQHF. The CDR3 coding sequence is TGCAGTGCATCGACCAGTGGGGCCCACCAGCCCCAGCATTTT.